This TCR beta chain was obtained from a study of blood T cell repertoires in COVID-19. Whole-study context: The United States, Italy and Spain provided the acute and convalescent COVID-19 samples. T cells, B-cell-depleted T cells, or PBMCs provided the cDNA or gDNA that served as material.

Study processing details: Amplification of reference gene primers provided the estimated nucleated cell counts. Method: immunoSEQ multiplex PCR; TCRdb's copy keeps in-frame clones and lacks some. The DNA was the basis for D and trimming; V, J and clone size are from that table. The table has 150,000 to 200,000 clones, around 90% seen once. The length of the CDR3 is 11 residues. Trimming left V 4 bases short and J 6 bases short, with 8 bases between. CDR1 and CDR2 (germline): SQVTM, ANQGSEA. The sequencing input was peripheral blood. The receptor comes from a man aged 55-75 years with active or convalescent COVID-19. The chain employs TRBV29-1 and TRBJ2-3; D perhaps matches TRBD1 (5 bases). CDR3 DNA: TGCAGCGTTGCCTCAGGGGATACGCAGTATTTT. It translates to CSVASGDTQYF.